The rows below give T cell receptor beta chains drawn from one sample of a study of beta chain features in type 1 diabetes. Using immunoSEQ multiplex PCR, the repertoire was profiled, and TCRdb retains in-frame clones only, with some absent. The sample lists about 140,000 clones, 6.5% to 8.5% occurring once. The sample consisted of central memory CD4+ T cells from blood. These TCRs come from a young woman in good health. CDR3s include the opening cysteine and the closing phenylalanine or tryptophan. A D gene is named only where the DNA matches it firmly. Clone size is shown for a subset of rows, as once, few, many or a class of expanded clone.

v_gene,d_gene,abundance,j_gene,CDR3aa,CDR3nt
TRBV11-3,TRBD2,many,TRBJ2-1,CASSLEWREPYNEQFF,TGTGCCAGCAGCTTAGAATGGCGGGAGCCCTACAATGAGCAGTTCTTC
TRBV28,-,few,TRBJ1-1,CASGLRGGNTEAFF,TGTGCCAGCGGACTCAGGGGCGGGAACACTGAAGCTTTCTTT
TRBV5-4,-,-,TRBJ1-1,CASSLDFRENTEAFF,TGTGCCAGCAGCTTGGACTTCCGGGAGAACACTGAAGCTTTCTTT
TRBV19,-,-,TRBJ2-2,CASSRGDDTGELFF,TGTGCCAGTAGTCGCGGGGATGACACCGGGGAGCTGTTTTTT
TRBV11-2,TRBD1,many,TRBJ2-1,CASSLIAGGYPYNEQFF,TGTGCCAGCAGCTTAATTGCAGGGGGCTATCCTTACAATGAGCAGTTCTTC
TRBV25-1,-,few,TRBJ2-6,CASSARDLFFGANVLTF,TGTGCCAGCAGTGCCCGGGACTTGTTCTTTGGGGCCAACGTCCTGACTTTC
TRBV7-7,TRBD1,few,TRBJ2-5,CASSPGTGREQYF,TGTGCTAGCAGCCCGGGGACAGGGCGGGAGCAGTACTTC
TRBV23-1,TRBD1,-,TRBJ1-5,CASSPLLTGRSNQPQHF,TGCGCCAGCAGTCCCTTACTGACAGGGCGGAGCAATCAGCCCCAGCATTTT
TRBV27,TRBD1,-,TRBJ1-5,CASSSGTGVDNQPQHF,TGTGCCAGCAGTTCCGGGACAGGGGTGGACAATCAGCCCCAGCATTTT
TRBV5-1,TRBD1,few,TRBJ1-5,CASSSTGGMPQHF,TGCGCCAGCAGCTCGACAGGGGGCATGCCCCAGCATTTT
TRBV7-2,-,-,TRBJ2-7,CASSLVGGLDYEQYF,TGTGCCAGCAGCTTAGTTGGCGGGCTGGACTACGAGCAGTACTTC
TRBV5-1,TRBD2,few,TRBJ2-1,CASSNGLAGDNEQFF,TGCGCCAGCAGCAACGGACTAGCGGGGGACAATGAGCAGTTCTTC
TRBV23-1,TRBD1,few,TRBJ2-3,CASSQSSRGQGWKATQYF,TGCGCCAGCAGTCAATCATCCAGGGGACAGGGGTGGAAGGCTACGCAGTATTTT
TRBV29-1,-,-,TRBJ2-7,CSVLRQDSVGEQYF,TGCAGCGTCCTAAGGCAGGACAGCGTGGGGGAGCAGTACTTC
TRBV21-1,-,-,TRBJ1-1,CASSKVERSVAEAFF,TGTGCCAGCAGCAAAGTGGAGAGGTCGGTCGCTGAAGCTTTCTTT
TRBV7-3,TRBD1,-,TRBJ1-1,CASSLDRETEAFF,TGTGCCAGCAGCTTAGACAGGGAGACTGAAGCTTTCTTT
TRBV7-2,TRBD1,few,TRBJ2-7,CASGRQGWLEQYF,TGTGCCAGCGGTCGACAGGGGTGGCTCGAGCAGTACTTC
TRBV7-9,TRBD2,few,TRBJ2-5,CASSFGLAGKETQYF,TGTGCCAGCAGCTTCGGACTAGCGGGTAAAGAGACCCAGTACTTC
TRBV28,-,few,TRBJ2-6,CASSHVYRSQASSGANVLTF,TGTGCCAGCAGTCACGTTTATCGGTCACAGGCCAGCTCTGGGGCCAACGTCCTGACTTTC
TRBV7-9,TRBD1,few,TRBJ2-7,CASLTGTGNLYEQYF,TGTGCCAGCCTAACAGGGACAGGGAACCTCTACGAGCAGTACTTC
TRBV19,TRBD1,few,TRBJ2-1,CASSTTGGRNEQFF,TGTGCCAGTAGTACGACAGGGGGCCGCAATGAGCAGTTCTTC
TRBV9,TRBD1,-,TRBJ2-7,CASSVGQGAYEQYF,TGTGCCAGCAGCGTAGGACAGGGGGCCTACGAGCAGTACTTC
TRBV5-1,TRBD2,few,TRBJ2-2,CASSPPGLEDTGELFF,TGCGCCAGCAGCCCGCCGGGACTAGAAGACACCGGGGAGCTGTTTTTT
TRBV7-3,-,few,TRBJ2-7,CASSSRDLGNGTYEQYF,TGTGCCAGCAGCTCCCGGGACTTAGGGAATGGAACGTACGAGCAGTACTTC
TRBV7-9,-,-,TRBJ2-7,CASSFSPGEDEQYF,TGTGCCAGCAGCTTTAGTCCGGGGGAGGACGAGCAGTACTTC
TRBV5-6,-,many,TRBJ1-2,CASSVGNLYGYTF,TGTGCCAGCAGCGTCGGGAACCTCTATGGCTACACCTTC
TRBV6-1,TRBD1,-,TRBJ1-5,CASSDRTGWNQPQHF,TGTGCCAGCAGTGACCGGACAGGGTGGAATCAGCCCCAGCATTTT
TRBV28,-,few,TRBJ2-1,CASSQDSPPYNEQFF,TGTGCCAGCAGTCAAGACAGTCCTCCCTACAATGAGCAGTTCTTC
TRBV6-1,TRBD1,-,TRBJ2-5,CASRSWTGGGKTQYF,TGTGCCAGCAGATCTTGGACAGGGGGCGGAAAGACCCAGTACTTC